Presented here are 3 T cell receptor beta chains from one specimen sequenced in a study of cytomegalovirus exposure and HLA in healthy donors. Generated by immunoSEQ multiplex PCR, the TCRdb table keeps only in-frame clones and is missing some. The sample shows roughly 150,000 clones, roughly 96% of them seen only once. The sequencing input was PBMCs. These receptors were collected from a woman aged 18-29 years in good health and CMV-seronegative.

The chain couples TRBV6-6 to TRBJ2-3, with D uncertain. The CDR3 length is 12 residues. V lost 2 bases to trimming and J lost 4 bases, with 4 bases between them. The germline V gene has CDR1 MNHNY and CDR2 SVGAGI (reference sequence). CDR3 in DNA: TGTGCCAGCAGTTACCCCTCAGATACGCAGTATTTT. Residues: CASSYPSDTQYF.

The chain combines TRBV6-1 with TRBJ1-2; D remains unclear. Trimming took 1 base from V and 5 from J, leaving 14 bases between them. Germline-derived CDR1 and CDR2 are MNHNS and SASEGT. The CDR3 has 15 amino acids. In DNA, the CDR3 is TGTGCCAGCAGTGAAGGGGTGTCGCGGTATTATGGCTACACCTTC. Amino acid sequence: CASSEGVSRYYGYTF.

This chain connects TRBV6-5 to TRBJ2-3; TRBD2 matches 9 bases. Germline loops: CDR1 MNHEY, CDR2 SVGAGI. J gave up 4 bases and V 0 bases, and 5 bases lay outside the gene matches. The CDR3 extends over 16 amino acids. This CDR3 reads CASSYSRAGGPDTQYF. The DNA for the CDR3 is TGTGCCAGCAGTTACTCGAGGGCGGGGGGGCCAGATACGCAGTATTTT.